This TCR beta chain was obtained from a study of shared clonotypes between healthy human individuals. Splitting the CD4+ cells yielded a CD45RA+ naive subset and a CD45RA-negative memory subset. The CDR3 runs 15 residues. Germline loops: CDR1 MGHRA, CDR2 YSYEKL. Trimming removed 4 bases from V and 2 bases from J; junction bases left unmatched: 5. Sequencing used immunoSEQ multiplex PCR; TCRdb keeps in-frame clones, though not all of them. The table records under 600,000 clones, 90% to 96% of them present only once. This TCR derives from a woman aged 25 to 39 in good health. The J gene is TRBJ2-7, the V gene TRBV4-1; the match to TRBD1 covers 10 bases. Source material: naive CD4+ T cells sorted from blood. Indicated subset: CD45RA+ positively selected. The CDR3 nucleotides read TGCGCCAGCAGCCTTGGGACAGGGGTTACCTACGAGCAGTACTTC. Translated: CASSLGTGVTYEQYF.